These 2 T cell receptor beta chains originate from one sample sequenced in a study of OX40 agonist ivuxolimab in advanced cancers. The method was immunoSEQ multiplex PCR; TCRdb's version includes in-frame clones alone and lacks a portion of them. The table shows about 21,000 clones, with roughly three quarters occurring only once. The sample was CD4+ or CD8+ T cells sorted from blood, taken in a trial of the OX40 agonist ivuxolimab. The receptors derive from an adult with an advanced solid tumor such as melanoma, head and neck, liver or kidney cancer.

The chain has TRBV4-2 and TRBJ2-4, with D possibly being TRBD1 or TRBD2 (5 bases each). With 5 bases removed from V and 8 bases from J, the gap between germline ends came to 22 bases. Germline CDR1 is LGHNA and CDR2 is YNFKEQ. The CDR3 is 16 amino acids. The CDR3 region has the DNA TGTGCCAGCAGCTATACTTTTGGTTCGGGGACGGACATTCAGTACTTC. This gives the protein CASSYTFGSGTDIQYF.

This clone is medium-sized within its sample. The V call is TRBV6-5, the J call TRBJ1-6; tentatively, D is TRBD1 (5 bases). The germline gives CDR1 MNHEY, CDR2 SVGAGI. Trimming pared 4 bases from V and 10 bases from J, leaving 14 bases between. CDR3 length equals 14 residues. For the CDR3, the DNA is TGTGCCAGCAGTTCATCCCGGCGGGACTCACCCCTCCACTTT. Protein sequence: CASSSSRRDSPLHF.